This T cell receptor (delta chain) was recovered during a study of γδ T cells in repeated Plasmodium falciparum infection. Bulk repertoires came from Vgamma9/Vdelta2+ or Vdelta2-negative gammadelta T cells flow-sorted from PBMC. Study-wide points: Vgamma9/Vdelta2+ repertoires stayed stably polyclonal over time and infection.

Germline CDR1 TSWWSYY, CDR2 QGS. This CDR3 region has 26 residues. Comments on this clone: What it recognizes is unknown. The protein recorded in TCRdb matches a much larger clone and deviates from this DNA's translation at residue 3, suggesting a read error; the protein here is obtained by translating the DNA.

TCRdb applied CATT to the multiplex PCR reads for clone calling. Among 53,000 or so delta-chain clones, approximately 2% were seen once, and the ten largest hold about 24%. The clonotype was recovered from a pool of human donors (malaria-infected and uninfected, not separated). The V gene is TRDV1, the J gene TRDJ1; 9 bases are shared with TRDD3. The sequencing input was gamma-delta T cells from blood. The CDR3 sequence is CAIGERLPYFPRRNWGNSRYTDKLIF. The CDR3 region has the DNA TGTGCTATTGGGGAAAGATTGCCCTACTTCCCACGACGTAACTGGGGGAACTCAAGGTACACCGATAAACTCATCTTT.